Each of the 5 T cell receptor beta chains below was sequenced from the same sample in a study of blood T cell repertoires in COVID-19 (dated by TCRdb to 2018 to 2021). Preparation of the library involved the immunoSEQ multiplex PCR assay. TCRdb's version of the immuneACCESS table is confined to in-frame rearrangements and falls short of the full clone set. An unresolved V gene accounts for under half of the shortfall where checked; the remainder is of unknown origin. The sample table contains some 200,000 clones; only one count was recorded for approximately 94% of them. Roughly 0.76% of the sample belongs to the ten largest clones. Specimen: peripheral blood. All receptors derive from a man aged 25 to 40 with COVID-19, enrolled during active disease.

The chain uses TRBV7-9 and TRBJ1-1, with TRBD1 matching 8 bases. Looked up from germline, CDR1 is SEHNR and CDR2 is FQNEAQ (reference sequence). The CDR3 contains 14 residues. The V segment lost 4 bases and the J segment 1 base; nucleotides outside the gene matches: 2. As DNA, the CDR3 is TGTGCCAGCAGCTACGGACAGGGGAACACTGAAGCTTTCTTT. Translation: CASSYGQGNTEAFF.

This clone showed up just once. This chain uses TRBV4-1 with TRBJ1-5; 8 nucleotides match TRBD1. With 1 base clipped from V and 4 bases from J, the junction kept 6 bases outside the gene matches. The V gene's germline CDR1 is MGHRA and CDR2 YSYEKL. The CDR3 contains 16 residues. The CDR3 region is CASSQVDRGSNQPQHF. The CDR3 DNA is TGCGCCAGCAGCCAAGTCGACAGGGGATCGAATCAGCCCCAGCATTTT.

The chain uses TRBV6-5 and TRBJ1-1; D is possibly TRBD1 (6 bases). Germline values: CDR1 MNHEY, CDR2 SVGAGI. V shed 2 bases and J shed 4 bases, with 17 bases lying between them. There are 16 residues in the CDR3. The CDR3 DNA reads TGTGCCAGCAGTTACGGGGGCGGAATAATTGGCACTGAAGCTTTCTTT. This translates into CASSYGGGIIGTEAFF.

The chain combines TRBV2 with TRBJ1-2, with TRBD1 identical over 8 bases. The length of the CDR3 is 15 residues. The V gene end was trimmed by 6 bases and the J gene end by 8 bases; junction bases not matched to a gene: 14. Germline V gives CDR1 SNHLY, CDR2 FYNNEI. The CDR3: CASRPGQAAPGGYTF. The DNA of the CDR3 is TGTGCCAGCAGGCCGGGACAGGCGGCTCCGGGAGGCTACACCTTC.

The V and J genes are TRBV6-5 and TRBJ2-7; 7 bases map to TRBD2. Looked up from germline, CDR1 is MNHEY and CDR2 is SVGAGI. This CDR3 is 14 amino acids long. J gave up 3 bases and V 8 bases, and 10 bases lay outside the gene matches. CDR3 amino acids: CASQYSGAVYEQYF. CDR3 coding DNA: TGTGCCAGCCAATACAGCGGGGCCGTCTACGAGCAGTACTTC.